These 25 T cell receptor beta chains came from one sample sequenced in a study of CD8 T cells in ankylosing spondylitis. The study, taken as a whole, reports: Ankylosing spondylitis blood seemed to carry a telltale TCR beta motif made of under 10 highly homologous variants.

Antigen specificity for these receptors is unknown. A single record per CDR3 protein comes from TCRdb applying MiXCR to the 5' RACE reads. The data show more than 400,000 distinct CDR3 sequences, with approximately 5.3% seen just once and approximately 4% held by the top ten. The sequencing input was blood, either unsorted or a sorted T cell fraction (not recorded which). These TCRs come from a male donor with ankylosing spondylitis.

In this sample, this clonotype turned up many times. V and J are TRBV27 and TRBJ2-7; D is tentatively TRBD1 or TRBD2 (5 bases each). The V end was cut by 5 bases, the J end by 6 bases, with 14 bases between. CDR3 length: 13 residues. Germline CDR1 reads MNHEY; CDR2 reads SMNVEV (reference sequence). The CDR3 DNA is TGTGCCAGCAGTCTATTACGGGGCCTCGAGCAGTACTTC. Its translation is CASSLLRGLEQYF.

This clonotype appeared many times. The chain uses TRBV7-8 and TRBJ2-4; perhaps TRBD2 as D (5 bases). The CDR3 contains 14 residues. The V end lost 2 bases, the J end lost 1 base, and 6 bases lay between the germline ends. CDR1 is SGHVS and CDR2 is FQNEAQ in the germline V gene. Written as DNA, the CDR3 is TGTGCCAGCAGCTTACAGCGGGCCAAAAACATTCAGTACTTC. It translates to CASSLQRAKNIQYF.

This clonotype has a count of ten or more. V and J are TRBV28 and TRBJ2-6; D is undetermined. CDR1 is MDHEN, CDR2 SYDVKM, per germline. The CDR3 runs to 16 residues. With 3 bases removed from V and 2 bases from J, the gap between germline ends came to 11 bases. The CDR3, as DNA: TGTGCCAGCAGTTTCCAGCCAAGGCCTGGGGCCAACGTCCTGACTTTC. It translates to CASSFQPRPGANVLTF.

This clonotype was counted many times. The chain carries TRBV5-1 and TRBJ2-3; no clear D. Trimming removed 4 bases at V and 2 bases at J, with 11 bases between. The CDR3 runs 14 residues. CDR1 and CDR2 (germline): SGHRS, YFSETQ. CDR3 DNA sequence: TGCGCCAGCAGCCCCGTGGTGTCCACAGATACGCAGTATTTT. It translates to CASSPVVSTDTQYF. The full variable domain, its missing parts supplied by reference TRBV5-1 and TRBJ2-3, is KAGVTQTPRYLIKTRGQQVTLSCSPISGHRSVSWYQQTPGQGLQFLFEYFSETQRNKGNFPGRFSGRQFSNSRSEMNVSTLELGDSALYLCASSPVVSTDTQYFGPGTRLTVL.

This clonotype occurred many times. The rearrangement uses TRBV5-1 and TRBJ2-5, with D maybe TRBD2 (5 bases). This CDR3 region has 15 residues. The V and J ends lost 0 bases and 2 bases respectively, with 11 bases between them. Germline CDR1 reads SGHRS; CDR2 reads YFSETQ. The CDR3 DNA is TGCGCCAGCAGCTTGGTAATCGGGGAACAAGAGACCCAGTACTTC. Its translation is CASSLVIGEQETQYF.

The table lists this clonotype with many counts. This chain links TRBV27 with TRBJ2-2; D remains unclear. The CDR3 is made up of 15 amino acids. CDR1 and CDR2 from the germline V gene are MNHEY and SMNVEV (reference sequence). Between the trimmed V and J ends, which lost 1 base and 0 bases, there was a span of 6 bases. CDR3 sequence (DNA): TGTGCCAGCAGTTTATTGGCAGCGAACACCGGGGAGCTGTTTTTT. Translation: CASSLLAANTGELFF.

The CDR3 protein is CASSLVGSRNEQFF. In nucleotides, the CDR3 is TGTGCCAGCAGCTTAGTGGGGAGCCGGAATGAGCAGTTCTTC. V usage is TRBV11-2 and J usage is TRBJ2-1; tentative D call: TRBD2 (5 bases). CDR3 length: 14 amino acids. V was clipped by 1 base and J by 7 bases, with 11 bases between them. The V gene's germline CDR1 is SGHAT and CDR2 FQNNGV.

This clonotype was seen repeatedly, ten times or more. V gene TRBV9 combines with J gene TRBJ1-2; D perhaps matches TRBD1 (6 bases). CDR3 length: 14 amino acids. CDR1 and CDR2 (germline): SGDLS, YYNGEE. The V end lost 0 bases, the J end lost 4 bases, and 10 bases lay between the germline ends. The CDR3 spells CASSVADSTYGYTF. CDR3 bases: TGTGCCAGCAGCGTAGCGGACAGCACCTATGGCTACACCTTC.

The V gene is TRBV27, the J gene TRBJ2-3; unclear D gene. There are 15 residues in the CDR3. V dropped 6 bases and J dropped 3 bases, with 16 bases sitting between them. The germline V gene has CDR1 MNHEY and CDR2 SMNVEV (reference sequence). The CDR3 loop is CASSIQKAETDTQYF. CDR3 DNA sequence: TGTGCCAGCAGCATACAAAAGGCGGAGACAGATACGCAGTATTTT.

V is TRBV2 and J is TRBJ1-5; D might be TRBD1 (5 bases). This CDR3 has 13 amino acids. Germline assignment: CDR1 SNHLY and CDR2 FYNNEI. Trimming shortened V by 7 bases and J by 9 bases, and 16 bases separated the two germline ends. In DNA form, the CDR3 reads TGTGCCAGCAAAGGGGAGAAAGGAAGGCCCCAGCATTTT. Its translation is CASKGEKGRPQHF.

The table lists this clonotype with many counts. The V gene is TRBV20-1, the J gene TRBJ1-2; D is undetermined. Per the germline V gene, CDR1 is DFQATT and CDR2 is SNEGSKA (reference sequence). This CDR3 spans 16 amino acids. V was cut by 0 bases and J by 4 bases, with 18 bases left in between. The CDR3 region has the DNA TGCAGTGCTAGAGATCCCCAGCTGTCGGATGGCTATGGCTACACCTTC. As protein: CSARDPQLSDGYGYTF.

This clonotype was recorded at least ten times. This chain uses TRBV20-1 with TRBJ1-1; tentative D call: TRBD1 (5 bases). CDR3 length: 14 amino acids. Trimming left V 7 bases short and J 0 bases short, with 15 bases between. Germline CDR1 reads DFQATT; CDR2 reads SNEGSKA (reference sequence). The CDR3: CSVGGTAMNTEAFF. The DNA of the CDR3 is TGCAGTGTCGGGGGAACGGCCATGAACACTGAAGCTTTCTTT.

This clonotype was recorded at least ten times. The chain is built from TRBV20-1 and TRBJ2-7; weak D call: TRBD1 (6 bases). Between the trimmed V and J ends, which lost 6 bases and 2 bases, there was a span of 17 bases. This CDR3 comprises 14 residues. Germline-derived CDR1 and CDR2 are DFQATT and SNEGSKA (reference sequence). The DNA of the CDR3 is TGCAGTGCCCCGGACAGCCGTGAACCCTACGAGCAGTACTTC. As protein: CSAPDSREPYEQYF.

The V gene is TRBV11-1, the J gene TRBJ2-7, with 8 bases fitting TRBD1. Looked up from germline, CDR1 is SGHAT and CDR2 is FQDESV (reference sequence). V was pared by 5 bases and J by 5 bases, with 23 bases of the junction left unmatched. CDR3 length equals 19 residues. This CDR3 reads CASSPIPETGEFLYHEQYF. The CDR3, as DNA: TGTGCCAGCAGCCCGATCCCCGAGACAGGGGAATTTTTGTACCACGAGCAGTACTTC.

This chain links TRBV12-3 or TRBV12-4 with TRBJ2-1, with 10 bases lining up with TRBD2. The V segment lost 6 bases and the J segment 0 bases; nucleotides outside the gene matches: 14. CDR3 size: 19 residues. CDR3 region: CASRPRSGLAGVSYNEQFF. The CDR3 nucleotides read TGTGCCAGCAGACCTCGATCGGGGCTAGCGGGAGTCTCCTACAATGAGCAGTTCTTC.

The genes are TRBV11-2 and TRBJ2-3, with 9 bases fitting TRBD2. Trimming took 5 bases from V and 3 from J; bases not matched to a gene: 18. The CDR3 extends over 19 amino acids. Per germline, CDR1 SGHAT and CDR2 FQNNGV. Here the CDR3 DNA reads TGTGCCAGCAGCCCACGGGGCAGGGGTCTAGCGGGGAGAACAGATACGCAGTATTTT. Its translation: CASSPRGRGLAGRTDTQYF. The variable domain in full, completed from reference TRBV11-2 and TRBJ2-3, reads EAGVAQSPRYKIIEKRQSVAFWCNPISGHATLYWYQQILGQGPKLLIQFQNNGVVDDSQLPKDRFSAERLKGVDSTLKIQPAKLEDSAVYLCASSPRGRGLAGRTDTQYFGPGTRLTVL.

This clonotype was counted many times. This sequence joins TRBV29-1 and TRBJ2-1; possible D gene TRBD2, 6 bases. CDR3 length: 14 residues. The germline V and J ends were trimmed by 8 bases and 10 bases, with 24 bases remaining between them. Germline values: CDR1 SQVTM, CDR2 ANQGSEA. The CDR3 DNA follows: TGCAGCTCCCGCCGGGACTCGTCTCCTACAGAGCAGTTCTTC. It specifies CSSRRDSSPTEQFF.

This clonotype showed up many times. This rearrangement joins TRBV20-1 to TRBJ2-2, with 10 bases fitting TRBD1. Germline V gene sequence: CDR1 DFQATT, CDR2 SNEGSKA (reference sequence). This CDR3 contains 14 residues. The V and J ends lost 5 bases and 7 bases, in that order; junction bases with no gene match: 7. In nucleotides, the CDR3 is TGCAGTGCTCGACAGGGGGCTCGGGACGGGGAGCTGTTTTTT. It encodes CSARQGARDGELFF.

This clonotype was observed at least ten times. This sequence joins TRBV20-1 and TRBJ2-5, with D perhaps matching TRBD2 (5 bases). V lost 4 bases to trimming and J lost 3 bases, with 12 bases between them. This CDR3 contains 13 residues. From germline, CDR1 is DFQATT and CDR2 SNEGSKA (reference sequence). The CDR3 region has the DNA TGCAGTGCTAACCTGGGAGCTGAAGAGACCCAGTACTTC. Its translation: CSANLGAEETQYF.

This clonotype was observed many times. CDR3 region: CRAGGSSYEQYF. CDR3 DNA: TGCAGAGCGGGAGGGAGCTCCTACGAGCAGTACTTC. The chain combines TRBV20-1 with TRBJ2-7; 10 bases agree with TRBD2. The CDR3 loop spans 12 amino acids. CDR1 DFQATT and CDR2 SNEGSKA come from the germline V gene (reference sequence).

This clonotype was seen many times. The chain carries TRBV7-6 and TRBJ2-2, with D maybe TRBD2 (5 bases). CDR1 is SGHVS, CDR2 FNYEAQ, per germline. The V gene lost 5 bases and the J gene lost 5 bases, with 12 bases spanning the gap. This CDR3 region has 14 residues. DNA of the CDR3: TGTGCCAGCAGCCCACTGCCGGGAACCGGGGAGCTGTTTTTT. It encodes CASSPLPGTGELFF.

This clonotype was seen ten or more times. The chain combines TRBV9 with TRBJ2-1; possible D gene TRBD2, 7 bases. The CDR3 runs to 16 residues. Germline CDR1 is SGDLS and CDR2 is YYNGEE. The ends were cut back, 4 bases at V and 2 bases at J, with 16 bases in the middle. Here the CDR3 DNA reads TGTGCCAGCAGCCCTTTGGGGGGGGGCGCCTACAATGAGCAGTTCTTC. Protein product: CASSPLGGGAYNEQFF.

This clonotype showed up many times. The gene calls are TRBV5-6 and TRBJ2-3; D uncertain. The CDR3 spans 13 residues. V was trimmed by 4 bases and J by 1 base, leaving 7 bases between them. Germline CDR1 SGHDT, CDR2 YYEEEE. The CDR3 sequence is CASSATRTDTQYF. CDR3 bases: TGTGCCAGCAGCGCCACACGCACAGATACGCAGTATTTT. The entire variable domain, with the rest obtained from reference TRBV5-6 and TRBJ2-3, is as follows: DAGVTQSPTHLIKTRGQQVTLRCSPKSGHDTVSWYQQALGQGPQFIFQYYEEEERQRGNFPDRFSGHQFPNYSSELNVNALLLGDSALYLCASSATRTDTQYFGPGTRLTVL.

The table lists this clonotype with a few counts. The chain combines TRBV6-1 with TRBJ2-7; D is tentatively TRBD1 or TRBD2 (5 bases each). From germline, CDR1 is MNHNS and CDR2 SASEGT. Trimming cost V 7 bases and J 5 bases, with 24 bases left between them. This CDR3 is built from 16 residues. CDR3 amino acids: CASKLVPGRGVDEQYF. The DNA of the CDR3 is TGTGCCAGCAAACTGGTACCGGGACGGGGTGTGGACGAGCAGTACTTC.

This clonotype was seen repeatedly, ten times or more. V gene TRBV5-1 combines with J gene TRBJ1-1; 8 bases match TRBD1. This CDR3 has 13 amino acids. The V gene end was trimmed by 4 bases and the J gene end by 3 bases; junction bases not matched to a gene: 2. Germline CDR1 and CDR2: SGHRS and YFSETQ. DNA of the CDR3: TGCGCCAGCAGCATACAGGGGGACACTGAAGCTTTCTTT. Protein: CASSIQGDTEAFF. Using reference TRBV5-1 and TRBJ1-1 for the parts outside the CDR3, the full variable domain is KAGVTQTPRYLIKTRGQQVTLSCSPISGHRSVSWYQQTPGQGLQFLFEYFSETQRNKGNFPGRFSGRQFSNSRSEMNVSTLELGDSALYLCASSIQGDTEAFFGQGTRLTVV.